This TCR beta chain stems from a study of T cells in Graves' hyperthyroidism and ophthalmopathy. Germline V gives CDR1 MGHRA, CDR2 YSYEKL. The length of the CDR3 is 16 residues. V lost 3 bases and J lost 6; bases outside the gene matches: 10. This clonotype was seen a handful of times. Its matching antigen is unknown. Regions amplified from RNA transcripts were the TCR beta CDR3 regions. A first-round RT-PCR of the TCR CDR3 used the HTBI primer set. TCRdb analysed the multiplex PCR reads with MiXCR anew, one entry per CDR3 protein. This sample has roughly 750,000 distinct CDR3 sequences, with roughly 17% found just once. Whole-study results and caveats: Most expanded thyroid clonotypes above 0.001 also appeared in blood. A model using 13 V-J features told ophthalmopathy apart from stable hyperthyroidism.

The chain recombines TRBV4-1 with TRBJ1-4, with TRBD1 matching 7 bases. This TCR came from a man between 18 and 29 years old with Graves' hyperthyroidism. The sequenced sample consisted of blood. This CDR3 reads CASSQDDRDAHEKLFF. CDR3 DNA sequence: TGCGCCAGCAGCCAGGACGACAGGGATGCTCATGAAAAACTGTTTTTT.